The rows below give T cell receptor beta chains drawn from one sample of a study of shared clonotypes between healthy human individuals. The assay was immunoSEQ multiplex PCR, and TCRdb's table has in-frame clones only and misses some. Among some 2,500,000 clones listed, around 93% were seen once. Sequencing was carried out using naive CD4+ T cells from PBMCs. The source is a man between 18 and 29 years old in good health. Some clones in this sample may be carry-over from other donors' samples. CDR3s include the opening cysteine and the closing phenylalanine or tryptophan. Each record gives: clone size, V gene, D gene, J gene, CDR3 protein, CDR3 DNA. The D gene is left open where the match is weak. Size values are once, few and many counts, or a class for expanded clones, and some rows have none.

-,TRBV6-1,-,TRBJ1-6,CASKAEPNSPLHF,TGTGCCAGCAAGGCAGAACCGAATTCACCCCTCCACTTT
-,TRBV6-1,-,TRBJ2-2,CASSWLTGELFF,TGTGCCAGCAGTTGGCTCACCGGGGAGCTGTTTTTT
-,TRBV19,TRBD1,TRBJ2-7,CASSETGDSYEQYF,TGTGCCAGTAGTGAGACAGGGGACTCCTACGAGCAGTACTTC
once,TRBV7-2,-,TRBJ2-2,CASSPTGGYPTGELFF,TGTGCCAGCAGCCCTACTGGGGGCTACCCTACCGGGGAGCTGTTTTTT
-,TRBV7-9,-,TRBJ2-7,CASSLALGDIPYEQYF,TGTGCCAGCAGCTTAGCGCTCGGAGATATCCCCTACGAGCAGTACTTC
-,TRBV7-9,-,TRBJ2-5,CASSGGLETQYF,TGTGCCAGCAGCGGGGGTTTGGAGACCCAGTACTTC
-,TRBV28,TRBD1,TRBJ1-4,CASSSGQGAREKLFF,TGTGCCAGCAGTTCGGGACAGGGCGCGCGTGAAAAACTGTTTTTT
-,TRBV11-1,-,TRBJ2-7,CASSLALIDEQYF,TGTGCCAGCAGCTTAGCCCTTATCGACGAGCAGTACTTC
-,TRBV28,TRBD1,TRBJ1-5,CASRSGQVGNQPQHF,TGTGCCAGCAGATCAGGACAGGTGGGGAATCAGCCCCAGCATTTT
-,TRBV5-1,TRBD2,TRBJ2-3,CASSLSGGPPDTQYF,TGCGCCAGCAGCTTGTCGGGAGGGCCCCCAGATACGCAGTATTTT
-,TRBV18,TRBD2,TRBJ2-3,CASSPTSAPDTQYF,TGTGCCAGCTCACCGACTAGCGCCCCAGATACGCAGTATTTT
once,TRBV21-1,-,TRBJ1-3,CASSKNDKTRYPGNTIYF,TGTGCCAGCAGCAAAAACGATAAAACCCGGTACCCTGGAAACACCATATATTTT
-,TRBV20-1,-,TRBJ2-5,CSASREETQYF,TGCAGTGCTAGTAGGGAAGAGACCCAGTACTTC
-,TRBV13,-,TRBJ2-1,CASTSYNEQFF,TGTGCCAGTACCTCCTACAATGAGCAGTTCTTC
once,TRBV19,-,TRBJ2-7,CASSQGYSEFNYEQYF,TGTGCCAGTAGCCAGGGGTACAGCGAATTCAACTACGAGCAGTACTTC
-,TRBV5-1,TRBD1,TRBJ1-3,CASSLAQGANTIYF,TGCGCCAGCAGCTTGGCACAGGGGGCCAACACCATATATTTT
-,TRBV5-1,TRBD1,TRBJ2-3,CASSYSTGSGGMDTQYF,TGCGCCAGCAGCTACTCAACAGGCTCAGGGGGTATGGATACGCAGTATTTT
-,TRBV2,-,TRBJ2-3,CASSEWVLFSSDSTDTQYF,TGTGCCAGCAGTGAGTGGGTTCTTTTTTCCAGCGACAGCACAGATACGCAGTATTTT
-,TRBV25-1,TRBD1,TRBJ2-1,CASSADRSSYNEQFF,TGTGCCAGCAGTGCGGACAGGAGCTCCTACAATGAGCAGTTCTTC
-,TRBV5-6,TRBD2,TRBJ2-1,CASSPLAGGRNEQFF,TGTGCCAGCAGCCCTCTAGCGGGAGGGCGCAATGAGCAGTTCTTC
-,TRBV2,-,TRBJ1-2,CASSEASELHF,TGTGCCAGCAGTGAAGCAAGCGAACTCCACTTC
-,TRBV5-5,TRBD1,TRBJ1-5,CASNQGAYSNQPQHF,TGTGCCAGCAACCAGGGGGCCTATAGCAATCAGCCCCAGCATTTT
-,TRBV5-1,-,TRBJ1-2,CASSLGPLANYGYTF,TGCGCCAGCAGCTTGGGGCCCCTGGCCAACTATGGCTACACCTTC
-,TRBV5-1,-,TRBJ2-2,CASSLGRRTGELFF,TGCGCCAGCAGCTTGGGGAGAAGGACCGGGGAGCTGTTTTTT
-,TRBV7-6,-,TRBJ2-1,CASSPHQGLLGQFF,TGTGCCAGCAGCCCCCACCAGGGGCTGCTCGGGCAGTTCTTC
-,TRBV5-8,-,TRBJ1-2,CASSGPNYGYTF,TGTGCCAGCAGCGGTCCGAACTATGGCTACACCTTC
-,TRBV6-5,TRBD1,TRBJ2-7,CASRPTGGEQYF,TGTGCCAGCAGGCCCACAGGGGGCGAGCAGTACTTC
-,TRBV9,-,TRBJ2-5,CASSVAGVGETQYF,TGTGCCAGCAGCGTAGCTGGGGTTGGAGAGACCCAGTACTTC